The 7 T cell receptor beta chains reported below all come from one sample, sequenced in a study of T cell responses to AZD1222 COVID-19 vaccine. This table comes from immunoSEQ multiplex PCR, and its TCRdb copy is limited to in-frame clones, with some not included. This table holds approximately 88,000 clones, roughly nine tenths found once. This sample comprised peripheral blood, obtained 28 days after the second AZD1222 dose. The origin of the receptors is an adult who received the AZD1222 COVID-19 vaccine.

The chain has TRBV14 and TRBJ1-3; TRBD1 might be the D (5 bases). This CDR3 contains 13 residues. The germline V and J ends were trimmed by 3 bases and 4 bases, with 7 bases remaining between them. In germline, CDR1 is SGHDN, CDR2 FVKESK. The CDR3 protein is CASSQDKGNTIYF. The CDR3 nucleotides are TGTGCCAGCAGCCAGGACAAGGGAAACACCATATATTTT.

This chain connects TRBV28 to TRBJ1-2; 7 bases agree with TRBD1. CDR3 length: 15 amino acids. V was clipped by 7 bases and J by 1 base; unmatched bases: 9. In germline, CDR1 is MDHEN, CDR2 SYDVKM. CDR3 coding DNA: TGTGCCAGCAAGCTTTCGGACAGGCTTAACTATGGCTACACCTTC. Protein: CASKLSDRLNYGYTF.

The CDR3 bases are TGTGCCAGCAGCTTAGTGTCCGGGACTAGCCAGACCTACGAGCAGTACTTC. It encodes CASSLVSGTSQTYEQYF. The V gene is TRBV7-2, the J gene TRBJ2-7, with 9 bases matching TRBD2. Unmatched junction bases numbered 9, after V lost 1 base and J lost 2 bases. Germline V gene lookup returns CDR1 SGHTA and CDR2 FQGNSA. CDR3 length: 17 amino acids. Combining the CDR3 with reference TRBV7-2 and TRBJ2-7 gives the whole variable domain GAGVSQSPSNKVTEKGKDVELRCDPISGHTALYWYRQSLGQGLEFLIYFQGNSAPDKSGLPSDRFSAERTGGSVSTLTIQRTQQEDSAVYLCASSLVSGTSQTYEQYFGPGTRLTVT.

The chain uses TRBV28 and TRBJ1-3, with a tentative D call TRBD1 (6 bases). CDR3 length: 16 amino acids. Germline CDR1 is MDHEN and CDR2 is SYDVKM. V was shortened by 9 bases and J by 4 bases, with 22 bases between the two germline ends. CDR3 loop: CASPPRGGSSGNTIYF. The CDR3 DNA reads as TGTGCCAGTCCTCCCAGGGGCGGGAGCTCCGGAAACACCATATATTTT.

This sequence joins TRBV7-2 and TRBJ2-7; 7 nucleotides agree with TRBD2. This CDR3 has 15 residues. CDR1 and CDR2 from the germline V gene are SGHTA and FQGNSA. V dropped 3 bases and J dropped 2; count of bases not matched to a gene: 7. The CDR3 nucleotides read TGTGCCAGCAGCTTTTGGGGGGGAGGTGCCTACGAGCAGTACTTC. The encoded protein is CASSFWGGGAYEQYF.

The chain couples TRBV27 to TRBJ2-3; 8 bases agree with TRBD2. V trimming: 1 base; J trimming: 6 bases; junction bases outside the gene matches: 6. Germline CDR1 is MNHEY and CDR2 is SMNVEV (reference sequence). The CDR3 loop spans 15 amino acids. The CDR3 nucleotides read TGTGCCAGCAGTTTATATGTGACTAGCGCCGATACGCAGTATTTT. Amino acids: CASSLYVTSADTQYF.

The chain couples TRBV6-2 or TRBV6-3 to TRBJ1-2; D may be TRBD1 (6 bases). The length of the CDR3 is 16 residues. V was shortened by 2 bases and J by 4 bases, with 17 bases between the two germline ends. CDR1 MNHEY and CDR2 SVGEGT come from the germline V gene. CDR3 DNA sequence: TGTGCCAGCAGTTACGATTTGCAGGGGCGATCCTATGGCTACACCTTC. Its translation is CASSYDLQGRSYGYTF.